This T cell receptor beta chain was obtained from a study of T cell repertoires in cytomegalovirus infection. On the study more broadly: In public TCR beta signatures, there were indications of both CMV infection and matching HLA type.

This clonotype was detected a few times. What it recognizes is unknown. MiXCR, run by TCRdb on the reads, gives a single entry per CDR3 protein. Seen here are a few hundred thousand distinct CDR3 sequences, more than 15% observed once, and the top ten hold around 43%. The study's findings and limits: Predominance within the ex vivo response was attributable to HLA-C-restricted CMV-specific TCR beta clonotypes. Cumulative public TCR beta family frequency identified CMV carriers with the relevant HLA.

The length of the CDR3 is 12 residues. The germline CDR1 and CDR2 sequences are SGHVS and FQNEAQ. Trimming took off 1 base at V and 7 bases at J, with 8 bases between the two ends. The sequenced sample was CD8+ T cells from PBMCs. This sequence originates from a human donor in good health (CMV status not recorded). Some clones in this sample may be carry-over from other donors' samples. The chain links TRBV7-8 to TRBJ2-7; D call uncertain. The CDR3 is CASSLVFDEQYF. In nucleotides, the CDR3 is TGTGCCAGCAGCTTAGTTTTCGATGAGCAGTACTTC.